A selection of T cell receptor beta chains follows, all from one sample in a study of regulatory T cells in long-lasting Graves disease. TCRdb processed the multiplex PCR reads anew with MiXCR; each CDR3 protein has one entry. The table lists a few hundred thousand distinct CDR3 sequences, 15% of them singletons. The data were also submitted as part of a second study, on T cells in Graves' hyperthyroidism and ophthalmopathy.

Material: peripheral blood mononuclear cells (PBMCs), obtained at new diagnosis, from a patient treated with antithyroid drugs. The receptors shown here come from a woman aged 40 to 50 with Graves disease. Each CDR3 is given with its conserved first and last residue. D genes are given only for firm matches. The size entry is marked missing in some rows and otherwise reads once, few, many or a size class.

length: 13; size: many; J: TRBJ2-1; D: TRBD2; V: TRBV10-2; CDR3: CASSEWLAGEQFF; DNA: TGCGCCAGCAGTGAGTGGCTAGCGGGCGAGCAGTTCTTC
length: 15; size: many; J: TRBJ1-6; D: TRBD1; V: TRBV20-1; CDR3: CSARDAGGGDSPLHF; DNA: TGCAGTGCTAGAGATGCAGGGGGCGGGGATTCACCCCTCCACTTT
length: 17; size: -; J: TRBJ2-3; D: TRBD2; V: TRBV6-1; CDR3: CASSVDRSGSVVDTQYF; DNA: TGTGCCAGCAGTGTTGACAGAAGCGGGAGTGTCGTAGATACGCAGTATTTT
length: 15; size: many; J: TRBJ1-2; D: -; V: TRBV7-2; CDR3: CASSLEDPVAYGYTF; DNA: TGTGCCAGCAGCTTAGAGGACCCAGTTGCCTATGGCTACACCTTC
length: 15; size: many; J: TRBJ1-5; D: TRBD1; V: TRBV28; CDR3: CASSSGQASNQPQHF; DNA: TGTGCCAGCAGCTCGGGACAGGCTAGCAATCAGCCCCAGCATTTT
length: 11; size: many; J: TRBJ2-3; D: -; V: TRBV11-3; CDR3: CASSVEGTQYF; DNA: TGTGCCAGCAGCGTGGAAGGTACGCAGTATTTT
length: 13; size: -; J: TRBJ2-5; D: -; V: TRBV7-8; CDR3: CASSSKGLLLQYF; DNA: TGTGCCAGCAGCTCAAAGGGACTCCTCCTCCAGTACTTC
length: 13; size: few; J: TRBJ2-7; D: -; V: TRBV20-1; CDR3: CSARGVGRYEQYF; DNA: TGCAGTGCTAGAGGTGTAGGACGCTACGAGCAGTACTTC
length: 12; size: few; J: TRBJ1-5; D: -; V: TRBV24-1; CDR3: CATSDQGQPQHF; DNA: TGTGCCACCAGTGATCAAGGGCAGCCCCAGCATTTT
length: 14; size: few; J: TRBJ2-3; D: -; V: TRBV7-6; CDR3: CASSSGAGMDTQYF; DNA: TGTGCCAGCAGCTCAGGGGCTGGGATGGATACGCAGTATTTT
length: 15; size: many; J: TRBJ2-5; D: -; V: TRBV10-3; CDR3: CAISPDVGGGETQYF; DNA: TGTGCCATCAGTCCCGACGTAGGGGGAGGAGAGACCCAGTACTTC
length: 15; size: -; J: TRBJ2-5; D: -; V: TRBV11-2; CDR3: CASSPKGRNQETQYF; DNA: TGTGCCAGCAGCCCGAAAGGCAGGAACCAAGAGACCCAGTACTTC
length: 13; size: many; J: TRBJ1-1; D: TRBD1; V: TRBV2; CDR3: CASSERDSPEAFF; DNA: TGTGCCAGCAGTGAAAGGGACAGCCCTGAAGCTTTCTTT
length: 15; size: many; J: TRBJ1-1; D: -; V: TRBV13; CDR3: CASSPKIQENTEAFF; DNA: TGTGCCAGCAGCCCAAAAATCCAGGAGAACACTGAAGCTTTCTTT
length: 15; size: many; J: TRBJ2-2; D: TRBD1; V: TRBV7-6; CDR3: CASRPGTGDTGELFF; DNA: TGTGCCAGCAGGCCCGGGACAGGGGACACCGGGGAGCTGTTTTTT
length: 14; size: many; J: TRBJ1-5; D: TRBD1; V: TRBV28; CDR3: CASITRGGRQPQHF; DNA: TGTGCCAGCATTACCAGGGGGGGGCGGCAGCCCCAGCATTTT
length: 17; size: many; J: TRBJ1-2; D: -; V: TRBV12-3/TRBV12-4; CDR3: CASSFGGPRMTNYGYTF; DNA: TGTGCCAGCAGTTTCGGGGGCCCCAGAATGACTAACTATGGCTACACCTTC
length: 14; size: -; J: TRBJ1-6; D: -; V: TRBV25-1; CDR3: CASTPTGLKSPLHF; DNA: TGTGCCAGCACACCCACAGGCTTAAAGTCACCCCTCCACTTT
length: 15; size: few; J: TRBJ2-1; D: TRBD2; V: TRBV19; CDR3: CASSLAGQVYNEQFF; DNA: TGTGCCAGTAGTTTAGCGGGGCAGGTCTACAATGAGCAGTTCTTC
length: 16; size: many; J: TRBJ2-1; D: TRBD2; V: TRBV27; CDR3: CASSLTSGSGNNEQFF; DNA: TGTGCCAGCAGTTTAACTAGCGGGAGTGGTAACAATGAGCAGTTCTTC
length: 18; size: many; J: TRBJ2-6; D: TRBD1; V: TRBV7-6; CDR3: CASSLAGTGGFGANVLTF; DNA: TGTGCCAGCAGCTTAGCTGGGACAGGGGGCTTTGGGGCCAACGTCCTGACTTTC
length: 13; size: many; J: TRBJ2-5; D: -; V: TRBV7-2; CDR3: CASTYRGKETQYF; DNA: TGTGCCAGCACTTATCGGGGGAAAGAGACCCAGTACTTC
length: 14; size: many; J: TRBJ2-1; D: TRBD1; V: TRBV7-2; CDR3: CASSRDRGYNEQFF; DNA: TGTGCCAGCAGCCGGGACAGGGGCTACAATGAGCAGTTCTTC
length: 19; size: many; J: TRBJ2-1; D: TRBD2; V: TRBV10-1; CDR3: CASKRPGLAGRRSYNEQFF; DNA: TGCGCCAGCAAAAGACCGGGACTAGCGGGTCGTAGGTCCTACAATGAGCAGTTCTTC
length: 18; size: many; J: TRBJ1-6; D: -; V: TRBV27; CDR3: CASSLGLDAGRLGSPLHF; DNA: TGTGCCAGCAGTTTGGGTTTGGATGCCGGGAGGTTAGGTTCACCCCTCCACTTT
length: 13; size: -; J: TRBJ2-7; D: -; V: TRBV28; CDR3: CASSFSKPYEQYF; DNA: TGTGCCAGCAGTTTTAGTAAACCCTACGAGCAGTACTTC
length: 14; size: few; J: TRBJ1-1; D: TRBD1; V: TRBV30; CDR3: CAWIWGQGDTEAFF; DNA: TGTGCCTGGATTTGGGGACAGGGAGACACTGAAGCTTTCTTT
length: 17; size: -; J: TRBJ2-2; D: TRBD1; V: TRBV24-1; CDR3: CATSDAPGQPNTGELFF; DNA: TGTGCCACCAGTGACGCACCGGGACAGCCGAACACCGGGGAGCTGTTTTTT
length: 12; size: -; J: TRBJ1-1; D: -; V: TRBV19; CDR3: CASSKGYTEAFF; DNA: TGTGCCAGTAGTAAAGGGTACACTGAAGCTTTCTTT
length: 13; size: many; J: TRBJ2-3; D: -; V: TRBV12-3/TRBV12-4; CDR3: CASTPILTDTQYF; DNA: TGTGCCAGCACTCCGATCCTTACAGATACGCAGTATTTT
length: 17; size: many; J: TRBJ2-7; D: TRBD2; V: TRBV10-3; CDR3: CAISEGSGREGYYEQYF; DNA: TGTGCCATCAGTGAAGGATCTGGACGGGAGGGATACTACGAGCAGTACTTC
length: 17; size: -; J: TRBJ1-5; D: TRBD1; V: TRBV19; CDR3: CASSKPSGQNSNQPQHF; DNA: TGTGCCAGTAGTAAACCCTCGGGACAGAATAGCAATCAGCCCCAGCATTTT
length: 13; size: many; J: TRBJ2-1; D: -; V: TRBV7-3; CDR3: CASSLFRTGKQFF; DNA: TGTGCCAGCAGCTTATTCCGGACCGGTAAGCAGTTCTTC
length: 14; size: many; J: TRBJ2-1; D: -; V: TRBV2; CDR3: CASSISGSYNEQFF; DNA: TGTGCCAGCAGTATCTCGGGGTCCTACAATGAGCAGTTCTTC
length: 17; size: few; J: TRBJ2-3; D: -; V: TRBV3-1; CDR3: CASSQVIRDGDTDTQYF; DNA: TGTGCCAGCAGCCAGGTTATCCGGGACGGAGACACAGATACGCAGTATTTT
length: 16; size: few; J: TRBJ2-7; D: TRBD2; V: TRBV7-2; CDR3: CASSPIAGGVFHEQYF; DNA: TGTGCCAGCAGCCCTATAGCGGGAGGCGTTTTCCACGAGCAGTACTTC
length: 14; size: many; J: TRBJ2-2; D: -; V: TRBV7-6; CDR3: CASSLEGGTGELFF; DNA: TGTGCCAGCAGCTTAGAAGGGGGCACCGGGGAGCTGTTTTTT
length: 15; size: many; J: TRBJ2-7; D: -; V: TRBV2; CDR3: CASSEGLSLTGEQYF; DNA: TGTGCCAGCAGTGAAGGTCTGTCCTTAACGGGCGAGCAGTACTTC
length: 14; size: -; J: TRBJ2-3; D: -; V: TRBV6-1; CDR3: CAGLGGLEPDTQYF; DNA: TGTGCCGGGCTCGGGGGGCTCGAACCAGATACGCAGTATTTT
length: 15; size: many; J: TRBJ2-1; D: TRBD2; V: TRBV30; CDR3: CAWSVLATDYNEQFF; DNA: TGTGCCTGGAGTGTACTAGCGACAGACTACAATGAGCAGTTCTTC
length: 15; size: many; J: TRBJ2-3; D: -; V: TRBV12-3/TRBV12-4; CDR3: CASSLAIQGTDTQYF; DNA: TGTGCCAGCAGTTTAGCGATACAGGGCACAGATACGCAGTATTTT
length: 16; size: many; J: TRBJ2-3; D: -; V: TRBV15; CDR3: CATSRGDNEMSDTQYF; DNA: TGTGCCACCAGCAGGGGGGACAATGAGATGAGCGATACGCAGTATTTT
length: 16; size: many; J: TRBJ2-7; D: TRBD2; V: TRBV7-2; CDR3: CASSLVSGAGGYEQYF; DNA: TGTGCCAGCAGCTTAGTCTCTGGGGCGGGGGGATACGAGCAGTACTTC
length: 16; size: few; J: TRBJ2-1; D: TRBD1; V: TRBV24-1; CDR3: CATSDFGTGTYNEQFF; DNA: TGTGCCACCAGTGATTTTGGGACAGGGACCTACAATGAGCAGTTCTTC
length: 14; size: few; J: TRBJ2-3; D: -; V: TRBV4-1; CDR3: CASSQDKSSDTQYF; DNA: TGCGCCAGCAGCCAAGACAAGTCGTCAGATACGCAGTATTTT
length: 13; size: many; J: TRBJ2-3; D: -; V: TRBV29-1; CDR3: CSAEASGTDTQYF; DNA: TGCAGCGCGGAGGCTAGCGGCACAGATACGCAGTATTTT
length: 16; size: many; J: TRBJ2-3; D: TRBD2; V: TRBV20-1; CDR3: CSANPGTSIYTDTQYF; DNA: TGCAGTGCGAATCCCGGGACTAGCATCTACACAGATACGCAGTATTTT
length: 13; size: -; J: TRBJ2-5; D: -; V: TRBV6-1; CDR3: CASSRGFQETQYF; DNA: TGTGCCAGCTCCCGGGGATTCCAAGAGACCCAGTACTTC
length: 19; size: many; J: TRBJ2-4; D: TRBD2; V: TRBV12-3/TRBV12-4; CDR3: CASSSSVAGGGGNKNIQYF; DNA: TGTGCCAGCAGTTCCTCGGTAGCGGGAGGGGGGGGGAACAAAAACATTCAGTACTTC
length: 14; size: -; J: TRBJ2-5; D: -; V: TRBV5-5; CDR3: CASSVGAVQETQYF; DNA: TGTGCCAGCAGCGTTGGGGCGGTTCAAGAGACCCAGTACTTC
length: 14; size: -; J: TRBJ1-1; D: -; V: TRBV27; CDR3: CASSLFAGQGEAFF; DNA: TGTGCCAGCAGTTTATTCGCCGGACAAGGTGAAGCTTTCTTT
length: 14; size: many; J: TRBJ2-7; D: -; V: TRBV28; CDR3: CASSFPGVTYEQYF; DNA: TGTGCCAGCAGTTTTCCGGGGGTAACCTACGAGCAGTACTTC
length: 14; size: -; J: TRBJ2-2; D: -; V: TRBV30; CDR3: CAWSTGSGTGELFF; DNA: TGTGCCTGGAGTACCGGGAGCGGAACCGGGGAGCTGTTTTTT
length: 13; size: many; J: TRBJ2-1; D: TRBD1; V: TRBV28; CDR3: CAIRDSSYNEQFF; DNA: TGTGCCATTCGGGACAGCTCCTACAATGAGCAGTTCTTC
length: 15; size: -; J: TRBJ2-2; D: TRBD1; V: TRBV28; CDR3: CASSTNTQGTGELFF; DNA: TGTGCCAGCAGTACTAATACACAGGGGACCGGGGAGCTGTTTTTT
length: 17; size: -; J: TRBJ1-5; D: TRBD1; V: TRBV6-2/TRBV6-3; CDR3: CASNPGQGVRGNQPQHF; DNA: TGTGCCAGCAACCCGGGACAGGGGGTTCGGGGCAATCAGCCCCAGCATTTT
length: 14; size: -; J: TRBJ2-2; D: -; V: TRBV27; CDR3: CASSSRDPTGELFF; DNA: TGTGCCAGCAGTTCGAGGGACCCCACCGGGGAGCTGTTTTTT
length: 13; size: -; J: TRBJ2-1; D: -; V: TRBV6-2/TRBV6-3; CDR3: CASSYDLNNEQFF; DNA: TGTGCCAGCAGTTACGATTTGAACAATGAGCAGTTCTTC